This T cell receptor (beta chain) was sequenced during a study of regulatory T cells in long-lasting Graves disease. HTBI primers from iRepertoire and Arm-PCR of CDR3 regions yielded the TCR beta libraries. Study processing details: Across all samples, approximately 68 TRBV segments and 14 TRBJ segments were identified. TCRdb used MiXCR to reprocess the multiplex PCR reads, holding one entry per CDR3 protein. The V and J calls follow TCRdb's processing rather than the paper's. The sample has 450,000 to 500,000 distinct CDR3 sequences; about 16% are singletons. This clonotype was detected many times. Between the trimmed V and J ends, which lost 3 bases and 4 bases, there was a span of 19 bases. The CDR3 has 15 residues. Germline loops: CDR1 DFQATT, CDR2 SNEGSKA (reference sequence). Indicated time point: newly diagnosed GD, antithyroid drugs for less than 3 months. Construction of the TCR library relied on RNA isolated from PBMCs.

These same data were also listed under a study on T cells in Graves' hyperthyroidism and ophthalmopathy. That work states: First-round RT-PCR targeting the TCR CDR3 was performed with the HTBI primer set. Most expanded thyroid clonotypes above 0.001 recurred in blood.

The source is a man aged 35-49 years with Graves disease. The chain uses TRBV20-1 and TRBJ2-7, with a possible D match to TRBD1 (6 bases). Source: peripheral blood mononuclear cells (PBMCs), taken at new diagnosis, from a patient treated with antithyroid drugs. CDR3: CSASRRDMDRYEQYF. The CDR3 nucleotides are TGCAGTGCTAGCCGCCGGGACATGGACCGATACGAGCAGTACTTC.